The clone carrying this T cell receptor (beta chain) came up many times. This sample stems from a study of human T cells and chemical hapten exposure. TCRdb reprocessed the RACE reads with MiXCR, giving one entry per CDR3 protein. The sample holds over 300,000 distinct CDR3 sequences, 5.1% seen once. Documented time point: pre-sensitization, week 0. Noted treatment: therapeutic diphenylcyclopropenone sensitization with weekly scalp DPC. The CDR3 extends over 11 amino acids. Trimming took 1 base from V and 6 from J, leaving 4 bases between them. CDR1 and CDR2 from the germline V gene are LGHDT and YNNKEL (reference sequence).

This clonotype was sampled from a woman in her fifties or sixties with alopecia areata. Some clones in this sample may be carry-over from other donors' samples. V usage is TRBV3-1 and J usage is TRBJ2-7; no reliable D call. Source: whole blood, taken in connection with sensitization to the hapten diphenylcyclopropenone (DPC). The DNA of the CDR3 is TGTGCCAGCAGCCAAGGGAGCGAGCAGTACTTC. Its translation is CASSQGSEQYF.